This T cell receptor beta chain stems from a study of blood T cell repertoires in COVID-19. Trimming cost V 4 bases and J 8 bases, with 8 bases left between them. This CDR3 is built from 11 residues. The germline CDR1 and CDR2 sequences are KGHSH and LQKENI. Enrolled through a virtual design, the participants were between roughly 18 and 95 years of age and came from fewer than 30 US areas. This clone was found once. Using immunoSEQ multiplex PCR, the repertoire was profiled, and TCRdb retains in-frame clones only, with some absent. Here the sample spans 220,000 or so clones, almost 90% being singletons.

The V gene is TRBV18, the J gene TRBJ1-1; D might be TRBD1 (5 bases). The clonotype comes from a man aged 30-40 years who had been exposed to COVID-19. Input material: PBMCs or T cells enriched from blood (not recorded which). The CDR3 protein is CASSLGQEAFF. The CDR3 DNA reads TGTGCCAGCTCACTAGGACAAGAAGCTTTCTTT.